This entry describes one TCR beta chain. Its antigen is unidentified. The data originate from a study of cytomegalovirus exposure and HLA in healthy donors. The PCR had 60 Vbeta and 13 Jbeta primers. Method: immunoSEQ multiplex PCR; TCRdb's copy keeps in-frame clones and lacks some. The data show 100,000 to 150,000 clones, with more than 60% seen just once and around 3.9% held by the top ten. This CDR3 has 16 amino acids. Germline CDR1 and CDR2: SQVTM and ANQGSEA. V dropped 7 bases and J dropped 5; count of bases not matched to a gene: 11. Study-wide findings and caveats: Presence/absence analyses took donor sequencing depth as roughly uniform. A later analysis reportedly found fewer N-insertions in an Asian-associated ancestry cluster than the roughly 670-donor mean. Using a false discovery rate of 0.05, a later analysis showed that approximately 18,000 TCR beta sequences were associated with HLA alleles.

The receptor was isolated from a woman aged 40 to 50 in good health and CMV-seronegative. This chain uses TRBV29-1 with TRBJ2-3; 14 positions match TRBD2. What was sequenced was PBMCs. CDR3 DNA sequence: TGCAGCGGCACCTCCGGGACTAGCGGGGGTAGAGATACGCAGTATTTT. It is translated as CSGTSGTSGGRDTQYF.